These T cell receptor beta chains were read from a single sample in a study of cytotoxic CD8 clonotypes in ibrutinib-treated CLL. Profiled with immunoSEQ multiplex PCR; TCRdb holds only in-frame clones, not every one. The table includes approximately 57,000 clones, approximately 60% detected once. The source material was PBMCs, sampled after 24 months of ibrutinib treatment. The receptors were sampled from a human donor with chronic lymphocytic leukemia. CDR3s include the opening cysteine and the closing phenylalanine or tryptophan. A D gene is named only where the DNA matches it firmly. Clone size appears in some rows only: once, few, many, or a class for an expanded clone.

size: .
D: TRBD1
V: TRBV30
J: TRBJ1-2
CDR3: CASAGQRVSYTF
DNA: TGTGCCTCCGCGGGACAGAGGGTGAGCTACACCTTC

size: .
D: TRBD1
V: TRBV18
J: TRBJ1-5
CDR3: CASSPSGTENQPQHF
DNA: TGTGCCAGCTCACCAAGCGGGACAGAGAATCAGCCCCAGCATTTT

size: .
D: TRBD1
V: TRBV5-1
J: TRBJ2-7
CDR3: CASSSPGQGLHEQYF
DNA: TGCGCCAGCAGCTCCCCGGGACAGGGACTCCACGAGCAGTACTTC

size: .
D: TRBD2
V: TRBV28
J: TRBJ2-5
CDR3: CASRREGWTTQYF
DNA: TGTGCCAGCCGACGGGAGGGTTGGACGACCCAGTACTTC

size: .
D: .
V: TRBV7-2
J: TRBJ2-1
CDR3: CASSVRTESYNEQFF
DNA: TGTGCCAGCAGCGTGCGGACCGAATCCTACAATGAGCAGTTCTTC

size: few
D: .
V: TRBV6-1
J: TRBJ2-5
CDR3: CASSHPTSQVTQYF
DNA: TGTGCCAGCAGTCACCCAACTAGTCAGGTGACCCAGTACTTC

size: .
D: TRBD2
V: TRBV9
J: TRBJ2-3
CDR3: CASSPGTSSTDTQYF
DNA: TGTGCCAGCAGCCCCGGGACTAGCAGCACAGATACGCAGTATTTT

size: few
D: .
V: TRBV28
J: TRBJ2-5
CDR3: CASSYQYRVSKETQYF
DNA: TGTGCCAGCAGTTACCAATACAGGGTATCCAAAGAGACCCAGTACTTC

size: few
D: .
V: TRBV11-3
J: TRBJ2-2
CDR3: CASSSEGTGELFF
DNA: TGTGCCAGCAGCTCTGAGGGGACCGGGGAGCTGTTTTTT

size: few
D: .
V: TRBV19
J: TRBJ2-3
CDR3: CASNKGVTDTQYF
DNA: TGTGCCAGTAATAAGGGGGTCACAGATACGCAGTATTTT

size: few
D: .
V: TRBV9
J: TRBJ1-1
CDR3: CASSVSGGTEAFF
DNA: TGTGCCAGCAGCGTATCCGGGGGAACTGAAGCTTTCTTT

size: .
D: TRBD1
V: TRBV19
J: TRBJ1-4
CDR3: CASSIAGQKLFF
DNA: TGTGCCAGTAGTATCGCGGGACAGAAACTGTTTTTT

size: few
D: TRBD2
V: TRBV5-1
J: TRBJ2-1
CDR3: CASSLQRGDYNEQFF
DNA: TGCGCCAGCAGCCTTCAGCGGGGGGATTACAATGAGCAGTTCTTC

size: .
D: .
V: TRBV7-2
J: TRBJ2-5
CDR3: CASSPGDSWGETQYF
DNA: TGTGCCAGCAGCCCGGGCGACAGTTGGGGAGAGACCCAGTACTTC

size: medium-sized
D: TRBD2
V: TRBV28
J: TRBJ2-5
CDR3: CASRLAGVQETQYF
DNA: TGTGCCAGCAGACTAGCGGGGGTTCAAGAGACCCAGTACTTC

size: .
D: .
V: TRBV5-4
J: TRBJ2-5
CDR3: CASSPTQGGETQYF
DNA: TGTGCCAGCAGCCCAACCCAGGGTGGAGAGACCCAGTACTTC

size: few
D: TRBD1
V: TRBV7-9
J: TRBJ1-5
CDR3: CASSLGQTSNQPQHF
DNA: TGTGCCAGCAGCTTGGGACAGACGAGCAATCAGCCCCAGCATTTT

size: few
D: .
V: TRBV5-6
J: TRBJ2-7
CDR3: CASSFRGHEQYF
DNA: TGTGCCAGCAGCTTTAGGGGCCACGAGCAGTACTTC

size: once
D: .
V: TRBV2
J: TRBJ1-2
CDR3: CASSEIARYGYTF
DNA: TGTGCCAGCAGTGAAATTGCCCGGTATGGCTACACCTTC

size: .
D: .
V: TRBV29-1
J: TRBJ2-1
CDR3: CSVSLSNEQFF
DNA: TGCAGCGTCTCCCTTAGCAATGAGCAGTTCTTC

size: .
D: TRBD1
V: TRBV6-1
J: TRBJ2-7
CDR3: CASRSTGFDEQYF
DNA: TGTGCCAGCAGATCGACAGGGTTCGACGAGCAGTACTTC

size: .
D: .
V: TRBV6-5
J: TRBJ1-5
CDR3: CASSYERGQPQHF
DNA: TGTGCCAGCAGTTACGAGAGGGGGCAGCCCCAGCATTTT

size: .
D: .
V: TRBV23-1
J: TRBJ2-1
CDR3: CASNRLHNEQFF
DNA: TGCGCCAGCAATCGACTACACAATGAGCAGTTCTTC

size: .
D: .
V: TRBV2
J: TRBJ1-2
CDR3: CASSENINYGYTF
DNA: TGTGCCAGCAGTGAAAACATTAACTATGGCTACACCTTC

size: .
D: .
V: TRBV6-5
J: TRBJ2-2
CDR3: CASFLHHTGELFF
DNA: TGTGCCAGCTTCTTACATCACACCGGGGAGCTGTTTTTT

size: .
D: TRBD1
V: TRBV5-6
J: TRBJ1-1
CDR3: CASSGGGRGAFF
DNA: TGTGCCAGCAGCGGAGGGGGCCGGGGAGCTTTCTTT

size: .
D: TRBD1
V: TRBV6-5
J: TRBJ1-2
CDR3: CASSRTGDDPKGYTF
DNA: TGTGCCAGCAGTAGGACAGGGGATGATCCGAAGGGCTACACCTTC

size: few
D: TRBD1
V: TRBV11-2
J: TRBJ2-7
CDR3: CASSSGTGRMGSYEQYF
DNA: TGTGCCAGCAGCTCAGGGACAGGGCGGATGGGGTCCTACGAGCAGTACTTC

size: few
D: .
V: TRBV19
J: TRBJ2-7
CDR3: CASSIDLDYEQYF
DNA: TGTGCCAGTAGTATAGATCTGGACTACGAGCAGTACTTC

size: .
D: .
V: TRBV11-3
J: TRBJ2-1
CDR3: CASSPEGRSEQFF
DNA: TGTGCCAGCAGCCCAGAGGGACGGAGTGAGCAGTTCTTC

size: .
D: TRBD2
V: TRBV6-5
J: TRBJ2-5
CDR3: CASKAGQQQETQYF
DNA: TGTGCCAGCAAAGCGGGGCAGCAACAAGAGACCCAGTACTTC

size: many
D: .
V: TRBV28
J: TRBJ1-2
CDR3: CASRLGGFSGYTF
DNA: TGTGCCAGCAGGCTCGGGGGGTTCTCTGGCTACACCTTC

size: .
D: TRBD2
V: TRBV11-2
J: TRBJ2-5
CDR3: CASSLEGGSGETQYF
DNA: TGTGCCAGCAGCTTAGAAGGCGGGAGTGGGGAGACCCAGTACTTC

size: few
D: TRBD1
V: TRBV29-1
J: TRBJ2-1
CDR3: CSVKGAINEQFF
DNA: TGCAGCGTTAAGGGGGCTATCAATGAGCAGTTCTTC

size: .
D: TRBD2
V: TRBV10-3
J: TRBJ2-1
CDR3: CAINSAGGTSYNEQFF
DNA: TGTGCCATCAACTCAGCGGGGGGGACCTCCTACAATGAGCAGTTCTTC

size: .
D: .
V: TRBV9
J: TRBJ2-1
CDR3: CASSGQGRGIDEQFF
DNA: TGTGCCAGCAGCGGCCAAGGGAGGGGGATTGATGAGCAGTTCTTC

size: medium-sized
D: .
V: TRBV6-1
J: TRBJ2-1
CDR3: CASSEAHRLGEVF
DNA: TGTGCCAGCAGTGAAGCCCACAGGCTTGGTGAAGTCTTC